The present T cell receptor beta chain was sequenced within a study of CD4 T cells in relation to SARS-CoV-2 and coronaviruses. In the study overall: Median patient age was roughly 36 years, spanning 21 to 72 years.

Uncultured naive and memory CD4+ T cells supplied DNA for deep TCR-beta sequencing. Using immunoSEQ multiplex PCR, the repertoire was profiled, and TCRdb retains in-frame clones only, with some absent. Found here are some 60,000 clones, 92% of them singletons; the top ten hold 0.4%. Details on this clone: Its antigen is still unknown.

Notes on the study in general: No crossreactivity against non-spike viral proteins was tested here. Memory recall responses, not primary responses primed in culture, are what the assay detects.

The CDR3 is 14 amino acids. V gave up 4 bases and J gave up 5 bases; unmatched junction bases: 10. Per the germline V gene, CDR1 is GTSNPN and CDR2 is SVGIG (reference sequence). The TCR sequence derives from an adult with COVID-19. The sequencing input was naive CD4+ T cells from PBMCs. Subset: naive CD4+ T cells isolated by negative enrichment. The V and J genes are TRBV30 and TRBJ1-2; 7 nucleotides align to TRBD1. The CDR3 region has the DNA TGTGCCTGGACGCAGGGGGGAATAGGATATGGCTACACCTTC. Amino acids: CAWTQGGIGYGYTF.